A selection of T cell receptor beta chains follows, all from one sample in a study of blood T cell repertoires in COVID-19. Only in-frame clones appear in the TCRdb table, and some are missing; sequencing was by immunoSEQ multiplex PCR. The repertoire consists of over 200,000 clones, with around 89% occurring once and the leading ten covering under 9.5%. Material: PBMCs or T cells enriched from blood (not recorded which). These receptors all come from a man aged 40-50 years who had recovered from COVID-19. Each CDR3 is given with its conserved first and last residue. A D gene is named only where the DNA matches it firmly. Not all rows give a size; the values are once, few, many and, for expanded clones, a class.

size	V	D	J	CDR3	DNA
-	TRBV19	-	TRBJ1-4	CASSPHATNEKLFF	TGTGCCAGTAGCCCCCATGCAACTAATGAAAAACTGTTTTTT
-	TRBV7-9	TRBD2	TRBJ2-1	CASSIPGLGHEQFF	TGTGCCAGCAGCATTCCGGGACTAGGACATGAGCAGTTCTTC
-	TRBV5-4	TRBD1	TRBJ2-5	CASSPGQGAGQETQYF	TGTGCCAGCAGCCCAGGACAGGGGGCAGGTCAAGAGACCCAGTACTTC
-	TRBV4-3	TRBD2	TRBJ2-3	CASSQIAGHTDTQYF	TGCGCCAGCAGCCAAATAGCGGGACACACAGATACGCAGTATTTT
-	TRBV6-2/TRBV6-3	TRBD2	TRBJ2-3	CASSTLPFRGRTDTQYF	TGTGCCAGCAGTACCCTACCTTTTCGCGGGAGAACAGATACGCAGTATTTT
-	TRBV6-4	-	TRBJ1-4	CASSEQGGEKLFF	TGTGCCAGCAGTGAGCAGGGAGGCGAAAAACTGTTTTTT
-	TRBV11-2	TRBD1	TRBJ1-2	CASSSVAGTGIGYTF	TGTGCCAGCAGTTCGGTAGCCGGGACAGGGATTGGCTACACCTTC
-	TRBV10-3	TRBD1	TRBJ1-4	CAISLTGGVEKLFF	TGTGCCATCAGTTTGACAGGGGGCGTTGAAAAACTGTTTTTT
-	TRBV11-3	TRBD1	TRBJ2-2	CASSASDRANTGELFF	TGTGCCAGCAGCGCATCCGACAGGGCGAACACCGGGGAGCTGTTTTTT
-	TRBV19	-	TRBJ1-5	CASSMVGGQPQHF	TGTGCCAGTAGTATGGTGGGGGGTCAGCCCCAGCATTTT
-	TRBV19	TRBD1	TRBJ1-6	CASSIGPGTGLSPLHF	TGTGCCAGTAGTATAGGGCCCGGGACAGGGCTTTCACCCCTCCACTTT
-	TRBV19	TRBD2	TRBJ2-3	CASSIMSGGASNTQYF	TGTGCCAGTAGTATAATGAGCGGGGGGGCCAGTAATACGCAGTATTTT
once	TRBV12-3/TRBV12-4	-	TRBJ1-1	CASRNGLLKAFF	TGTGCCAGCAGGAACGGACTGTTAAAAGCTTTCTTT
once	TRBV19	-	TRBJ2-1	CATQGSSYNEQFF	TGTGCCACCCAGGGTAGCTCCTACAATGAGCAGTTCTTC